This T cell receptor beta chain was sequenced in a study of T cells in localized non-small cell lung cancer. Findings and limits, study-wide: Turning up in adjacent lung were a median approximately 50 of the top 100 tumor clones. Tumor showed lower T cell clonality than uninvolved adjacent lung, where it was highest. Longer overall survival was associated with a higher density of T cells in the blood.

V shed 4 bases and J shed 0 bases, with 4 bases lying between them. The CDR3 extends over 12 amino acids. CDR1 and CDR2 (germline): MDHEN, SYDVKM. Assay used: immunoSEQ multiplex PCR; TCRdb lists only in-frame clones, some missing. The sample shows roughly 40,000 clones, under 90% of them seen only once. On this clone: The antigen is unknown.

The TCR was taken from a male donor older than 55 with stage II lung adenocarcinoma. The sample here was peripheral blood mononuclear cells, taken before any cancer treatment. The chain combines TRBV28 with TRBJ2-7; D gene ambiguous. CDR3: CASSSSSYEQYF. The CDR3 DNA is TGTGCCAGCAGTTCGAGCTCCTACGAGCAGTACTTC.